This TCR beta chain was profiled in a study of prognosis after radiotherapy for stage I lung cancer. This clonotype is labeled medium-sized. V was shortened by 3 bases and J by 0 bases, with 8 bases between the two germline ends. Germline CDR1 and CDR2: SNHLY and FYNNEI. The CDR3 has 14 amino acids. The study amplified the TCR beta CDR3 region from genomic DNA. This amplification was carried out by two rounds of multiplex PCR. Round one of PCR was performed, and it used primers specific to each TRBV and TRBJ gene. MiXCR, applied by TCRdb to the multiplex PCR reads, yields one record per CDR3 protein. The repertoire has around 21,000 distinct CDR3 sequences, roughly two fifths of them found once; the top ten carry more than 25%.

V and J are TRBV2 and TRBJ1-1; D ambiguous. The source material was PBMCs, sampled before or after stereotactic body radiation therapy (not recorded which). The clonotype was recovered from a donor aged 50 or older with non-small cell lung cancer. The CDR3 nucleotides are TGTGCCAGCAGTGAGAGCAGCATGAACACTGAAGCTTTCTTT. Its translation: CASSESSMNTEAFF. The variable domain in full, completed from reference TRBV2 and TRBJ1-1, reads EPEVTQTPSHQVTQMGQEVILRCVPISNHLYFYWYRQILGQKVEFLVSFYNNEISEKSEIFDDQFSVERPDGSNFTLKIRSTKLEDSAMYFCASSESSMNTEAFFGQGTRLTVV.